One and the same sample provided the 6 T cell receptor beta chains below, sequenced in a study of tissue T cells after allogeneic stem cell transplantation. Sequencing used immunoSEQ multiplex PCR; TCRdb keeps in-frame clones, though not all of them. Among about 42,000 clones, approximately 92% were seen once, and the ten largest hold roughly 3.8%. This specimen was blood, taken before transplantation. The receptors were sampled from a woman aged 35 to 70 who later had graft-versus-host disease after an allogeneic stem cell transplant.

The chain has TRBV11-3 and TRBJ2-5; the D is unclear. Germline V gene data show CDR1 as SGHNT and CDR2 as YENEEA. The CDR3 is 13 residues long. V dropped 4 bases and J dropped 2 bases, with 8 bases sitting between them. CDR3 sequence (DNA): TGTGCCAGCAGCTCAATGGGACAAGAGACCCAGTACTTC. This translates into CASSSMGQETQYF. Looking up the rest from reference TRBV11-3 and TRBJ2-5 gives the full variable domain: EAGVVQSPRYKIIEKKQPVAFWCNPISGHNTLYWYLQNLGQGPELLIRYENEEAVDDSQLPKDRFSAERLKGVDSTLKIQPAELGDSAVYLCASSSMGQETQYFGPGTRLLVL.

V and J are TRBV27 and TRBJ2-3; no clear D gene. The CDR3 totals 12 residues. Per the germline V gene, CDR1 is MNHEY and CDR2 is SMNVEV (reference sequence). V shed 2 bases and J shed 5 bases, with 5 bases lying between them. The CDR3 spells CASSLLGDTQYF. CDR3 bases: TGTGCCAGCAGTTTACTGGGAGATACGCAGTATTTT.

This clone was observed once. V usage is TRBV4-1 and J usage is TRBJ1-1; D is undetermined. From germline, CDR1 is MGHRA and CDR2 YSYEKL. Trimming removed 0 bases at V and 2 bases at J, with 7 bases between. CDR3 length: 14 amino acids. The CDR3 bases are TGCGCCAGCAGCCAAGATAACACTAACACTGAAGCTTTCTTT. Its protein is CASSQDNTNTEAFF.

This chain links TRBV3-1 (or the pseudogene TRBV3-2) with TRBJ2-7; D gene uncertain. Germline-derived CDR1 and CDR2 are LGHDT and YNNKEL (reference sequence). The CDR3 contains 11 residues. V lost 1 base and J lost 4, with 2 bases in between. CDR3 loop: CASSQGYEQYF. The CDR3 DNA reads as TGTGCCAGCAGCCAAGGGTACGAGCAGTACTTC.

J is TRBJ1-1 and V is TRBV29-1; D uncertain. The CDR3 is 12 residues long. CDR1 SQVTM and CDR2 ANQGSEA come from the germline V gene. The CDR3 DNA follows: TGCAGTGTCGGAGGGTCGAACACTGAAGCTTTCTTT. Its translation: CSVGGSNTEAFF.

The genes are TRBV3-1 (or the pseudogene TRBV3-2) and TRBJ1-1, with a weak D call TRBD1 (5 bases). The V end lost 2 bases, the J end lost 0 bases, and 7 bases lay between the germline ends. This CDR3 is built from 14 residues. Looked up from germline, CDR1 is LGHDT and CDR2 is YNNKEL (reference sequence). The CDR3 spells CASSQNRLNTEAFF. The CDR3 bases are TGTGCCAGCAGCCAAAACAGGTTGAACACTGAAGCTTTCTTT.